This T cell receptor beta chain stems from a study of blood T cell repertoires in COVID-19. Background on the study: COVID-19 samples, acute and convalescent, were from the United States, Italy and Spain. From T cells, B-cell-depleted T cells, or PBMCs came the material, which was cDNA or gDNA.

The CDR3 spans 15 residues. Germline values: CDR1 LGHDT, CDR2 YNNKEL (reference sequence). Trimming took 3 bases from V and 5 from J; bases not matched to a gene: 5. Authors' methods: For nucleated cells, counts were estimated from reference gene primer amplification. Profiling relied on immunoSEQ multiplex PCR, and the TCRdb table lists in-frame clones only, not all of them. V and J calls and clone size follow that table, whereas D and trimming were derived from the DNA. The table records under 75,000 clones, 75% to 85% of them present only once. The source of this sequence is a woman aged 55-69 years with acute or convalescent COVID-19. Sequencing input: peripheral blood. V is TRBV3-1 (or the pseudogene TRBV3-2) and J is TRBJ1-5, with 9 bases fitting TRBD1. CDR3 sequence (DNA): TGTGCCAGCAGCCAGGGACAGGGCTTTGATCAGCCCCAGCATTTT. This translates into CASSQGQGFDQPQHF.